The clone carrying this T cell receptor (beta chain) has more than one count but fewer than ten. Its antigen remains unidentified. The authors produced TCR alpha and TCR beta cDNA libraries with sample barcodes and UMIs by 5'RACE using constant-segment primers. In TCRdb, the 5' RACE reads were re-called with MiXCR into one record per CDR3 protein. The top ten clones hold 1.1% of a sample with tens of thousands of distinct CDR3 sequences, 9.3% of them seen once. The source of the sample is a study of T-cell memory formation after mild COVID-19. For the study at large: Among the donors, TCR clusters were largely specific to each donor. Notes on the study in general: The main location of contracting CD4+ clones was CM and EM, and that of contracting CD8+ clones was EMRA.

This CDR3 is 12 amino acids long. In germline, CDR1 is SGHTA, CDR2 FQGNSA. Trimming pared 2 bases from V and 6 bases from J, leaving 6 bases between. The V gene is TRBV7-2, the J gene TRBJ2-3; D unclear. This sequence was found in a man in his late teens or twenties who had mild COVID-19 (a few samples of this study predate the infection). Cell type and time point are not known. The sequenced material came from PBMCs or a T cell subset sorted from them (not recorded which). The DNA for the CDR3 is TGTGCCAGCAGCTTATATTCCGATACGCAGTATTTT. This translates into CASSLYSDTQYF.